Presented here are 24 T cell receptor beta chains from one specimen sequenced in a study of OX40 agonist ivuxolimab in advanced cancers. Profiling relied on immunoSEQ multiplex PCR, and the TCRdb table lists in-frame clones only, not all of them. This sample carries 70,000 to 90,000 clones, about 90% of them seen once, and the ten largest clones take 8.4%. The material sequenced was CD4+ or CD8+ T cells sorted from blood, taken in a trial of the OX40 agonist ivuxolimab. The receptors originated from an adult with an advanced solid tumor such as melanoma, head and neck, liver or kidney cancer.

The CDR3 region is CASSQENYGGGAADTQYF. CDR3 bases: TGTGCCAGCAGCCAAGAGAATTACGGGGGTGGGGCGGCAGATACGCAGTATTTT. The gene calls are TRBV4-2 and TRBJ2-3, with D maybe TRBD2 (6 bases). This CDR3 spans 18 amino acids. Trimming took off 0 bases at V and 4 bases at J, with 20 bases between the two ends. Germline CDR1 reads LGHNA; CDR2 reads YNFKEQ.

The chain joins TRBV9 to TRBJ2-5; D is perhaps TRBD1 (6 bases). The length of the CDR3 is 15 residues. The V gene lost 0 bases and the J gene lost 5 bases, with 14 bases spanning the gap. Looked up from germline, CDR1 is SGDLS and CDR2 is YYNGEE. The CDR3 protein is CASSVVGHPKETQYF. CDR3 bases: TGTGCCAGCAGCGTAGTGGGACACCCTAAGGAGACCCAGTACTTC.

Regarding this clone: Other nucleotide sequences from this sample produce the same CDR3. The CDR3 region has the DNA TGTGCCAGCAGTTACGGTAGCAATCAGCCCCAGCATTTT. Translating gives CASSYGSNQPQHF. The chain recombines TRBV6-6 with TRBJ1-5; unclear D gene. CDR1 is MNHNY and CDR2 is SVGAGI in the germline V gene (reference sequence). Trimming shortened V by 2 bases and J by 0 bases, and 2 bases separated the two germline ends. This CDR3 contains 13 residues.

J is TRBJ2-5 and V is TRBV6-1; no reliable D call. CDR1 is MNHNS, CDR2 SASEGT, per germline. The length of the CDR3 is 11 residues. V was trimmed by 2 bases and J by 8 bases, leaving 6 bases between them. The CDR3 is CASSEPETQYF. The DNA of the CDR3 is TGTGCCAGCAGTGAACCGGAAACCCAGTACTTC.

The chain recombines TRBV11-2 with TRBJ2-1, with D perhaps matching TRBD1 (5 bases). The length of the CDR3 is 12 residues. Germline V gives CDR1 SGHAT, CDR2 FQNNGV. V was trimmed by 5 bases and J by 6 bases, leaving 8 bases between them. The CDR3 region has the DNA TGTGCCAGCAGCGGTAGGGGCAATGAGCAGTTCTTC. Translated, it gives CASSGRGNEQFF.

V is TRBV6-5 and J is TRBJ2-1; 7 bases fit TRBD2. This CDR3 has 15 amino acids. The V and J ends lost 9 bases and 2 bases, in that order; junction bases with no gene match: 10. Germline values: CDR1 MNHEY, CDR2 SVGAGI. The CDR3: CASAVVAGPYNEQFF. CDR3 DNA sequence: TGTGCCAGTGCAGTAGTAGCGGGTCCCTACAATGAGCAGTTCTTC.

V is TRBV27 and J is TRBJ2-2; D unclear. There are 13 residues in the CDR3. The ends were cut back, 3 bases at V and 2 bases at J, with 4 bases in the middle. CDR1 is MNHEY, CDR2 SMNVEV, per germline (reference sequence). The chain's CDR3 is CASSFRNTGELFF. The CDR3 coding sequence is TGTGCCAGCAGTTTCCGCAACACCGGGGAGCTGTTTTTT.

In its sample, this clone was seen once. The V and J genes are TRBV28 and TRBJ1-5, with no clear D. The CDR3 covers 14 residues. V lost 2 bases to trimming and J lost 1 base, with 6 bases between them. CDR1 is MDHEN and CDR2 is SYDVKM in the germline V gene. CDR3 amino acids: CASSLGVSNQPQHF. The CDR3 DNA reads TGTGCCAGCAGTTTAGGGGTGAGCAATCAGCCCCAGCATTTT.

The V gene is TRBV28, the J gene TRBJ1-5, with D possibly being TRBD1 (5 bases). The CDR3 is made up of 15 amino acids. The V end was cut by 1 base, the J end by 3 bases, with 10 bases between. Germline V gene data show CDR1 as MDHEN and CDR2 as SYDVKM. CDR3 protein: CASSLFQGFNQPQHF. DNA for the CDR3: TGTGCCAGCAGTTTATTTCAGGGATTCAATCAGCCCCAGCATTTT.

This clone showed up just once. The chain uses TRBV19 and TRBJ1-3; the D is unclear. Germline V gene data show CDR1 as LNHDA and CDR2 as SQIVND (reference sequence). The ends were cut back, 1 base at V and 3 bases at J, with 13 bases in the middle. This CDR3 has 16 amino acids. CDR3 in amino acids: CASSIVFPAGGNTIYF. CDR3 bases: TGTGCCAGTAGTATAGTGTTCCCCGCGGGTGGAAACACCATATATTTT.

The V call is TRBV27, the J call TRBJ1-2; no clear D. Germline V gene sequence: CDR1 MNHEY, CDR2 SMNVEV (reference sequence). V lost 6 bases, J lost 3 bases, and 11 bases lay in between. CDR3 length equals 13 residues. Written as DNA, the CDR3 is TGTGCCAGCAGCCTTCAGAGACACTATGGCTACACCTTC. Encoded protein: CASSLQRHYGYTF.

The rearrangement joins TRBV6-5 to TRBJ1-2, with D possibly being TRBD1 (5 bases). In germline, CDR1 is MNHEY, CDR2 SVGAGI. This CDR3 has 14 residues. V was shortened by 0 bases and J by 5 bases, with 10 bases between the two germline ends. CDR3 in DNA: TGTGCCAGCAGTTACTCGACGACAGAGTATGGCTACACCTTC. Its translation: CASSYSTTEYGYTF.

The sample holds a few counts of this clone. This chain joins TRBV27 and TRBJ1-5; D call uncertain. The CDR3 sequence is 16 residues long. Trimming took 4 bases from V and 6 from J, leaving 19 bases between them. Germline CDR1 and CDR2: MNHEY and SMNVEV (reference sequence). DNA of the CDR3: TGTGCCAGCAGTTCGTGGCAAGGGAAGAACTTTCAGCCCCAGCATTTT. Protein sequence: CASSSWQGKNFQPQHF.

V is TRBV25-1 and J is TRBJ2-3; 7 bases agree with TRBD2. The V gene end was trimmed by 7 bases and the J gene end by 1 base; junction bases not matched to a gene: 5. CDR3 length equals 14 residues. Germline CDR1 and CDR2: MGHDK and SYGVNS. This chain's CDR3 is CASIQRGGTDTQYF. DNA of the CDR3: TGTGCCAGCATTCAGCGGGGAGGCACAGATACGCAGTATTTT.

The rearrangement links TRBV11-3 to TRBJ2-1, with D uncertain. Germline assignment: CDR1 SGHNT and CDR2 YENEEA. The CDR3 extends over 13 amino acids. The V gene lost 5 bases and the J gene lost 4 bases, with 9 bases spanning the gap. The CDR3 is CASSHYTYNEQFF. CDR3 nucleotides: TGTGCCAGCAGCCACTACACGTACAATGAGCAGTTCTTC.

The count of this clone is one. The chain is built from TRBV6-6 and TRBJ2-1; D is possibly TRBD1 or TRBD2 (7 bases each). The V gene lost 4 bases and the J gene lost 7 bases, with 14 bases spanning the gap. CDR3 length equals 14 residues. Germline V gene lookup returns CDR1 MNHNY and CDR2 SVGAGI (reference sequence). This CDR3 reads CASSSDRRGNEQFF. CDR3 coding DNA: TGTGCCAGCAGTTCGGACAGGCGGGGGAATGAGCAGTTCTTC.

This sequence joins TRBV28 and TRBJ2-6; D remains ambiguous. The germline V gene encodes CDR1 MDHEN and CDR2 SYDVKM. V was trimmed by 4 bases and J by 1 base, leaving 11 bases between them. The CDR3 contains 16 residues. The DNA for the CDR3 is TGTGCCAGCAGTTCCACCTGGGAATCTGGGGCCAACGTCCTGACTTTC. As protein: CASSSTWESGANVLTF.

The rearrangement links TRBV6-5 to TRBJ1-5; D gene uncertain. CDR1 MNHEY and CDR2 SVGAGI come from the germline V gene. The CDR3 extends over 15 amino acids. V lost 2 bases and J 0 bases, leaving 8 bases between the germline ends. CDR3 DNA: TGTGCCAGCAGTTACGCGAGGTATAGCAATCAGCCCCAGCATTTT. It encodes CASSYARYSNQPQHF.

In this sample, this clone turned up a few times. The V call is TRBV4-1, the J call TRBJ1-1; no definite D call. This CDR3 region has 15 residues. V gave up 4 bases and J gave up 4 bases, with 16 bases separating them. In germline, CDR1 is MGHRA, CDR2 YSYEKL. CDR3 nucleotides: TGCGCCAGCAGCCCTTGGGCGGGTGGGAGCACTGAAGCTTTCTTT. Its protein is CASSPWAGGSTEAFF.

The chain links TRBV7-9 to TRBJ2-3; D gene uncertain. Germline values: CDR1 SEHNR, CDR2 FQNEAQ (reference sequence). The CDR3 runs 13 residues. V gave up 2 bases and J gave up 2 bases, with 5 bases separating them. The chain's CDR3 is CASSLLHTDTQYF. The CDR3, as DNA: TGTGCCAGCAGCTTACTACACACAGATACGCAGTATTTT.

CDR3 protein: CASSHTDRSEQPQHF. CDR3 bases: TGTGCCAGCTCACACACGGACAGGTCGGAACAGCCCCAGCATTTT. V usage is TRBV18 and J usage is TRBJ1-5; TRBD1 aligns across 7 bases. Germline values: CDR1 KGHSH, CDR2 LQKENI. Trimming cost V 4 bases and J 7 bases; bases outside gene matches: 10. This CDR3 has 15 amino acids.

The gene calls are TRBV11-2 and TRBJ2-3, with 10 bases matching TRBD1. The length of the CDR3 is 16 residues. V dropped 0 bases and J dropped 5; count of bases not matched to a gene: 5. Germline V lookup: CDR1 SGHAT, CDR2 FQNNGV. CDR3 in amino acids: CASSLETGGAVDTQYF. CDR3 nucleotides: TGTGCCAGCAGCTTAGAGACAGGGGGCGCGGTAGATACGCAGTATTTT.

The chain joins TRBV5-4 to TRBJ2-1; D is perhaps TRBD2 (7 bases). CDR1 and CDR2 from the germline V gene are SGHNT and YYREEE (reference sequence). The CDR3 length is 14 residues. Trimming stripped 0 bases from V and 6 bases from J, with 10 bases between. CDR3 sequence reads: CASSLGGGANEQFF. The CDR3 bases are TGTGCCAGCAGCTTGGGAGGGGGGGCCAATGAGCAGTTCTTC.

The chain carries TRBV6-5 and TRBJ2-1, with 10 bases fitting TRBD2. Looked up from germline, CDR1 is MNHEY and CDR2 is SVGAGI. This CDR3 has 16 residues. Losses at the gene ends were 2 bases for V and 7 bases for J; bases not matched to a gene: 8. CDR3 amino acids: CASSYVLAGEGNEQFF. The CDR3 DNA sequence: TGTGCCAGCAGTTACGTCCTAGCGGGAGAGGGTAATGAGCAGTTCTTC.